Listed below are T cell receptor beta chains from one sample, sequenced in a study of regulatory T cells in long-lasting Graves disease. TCRdb re-called the multiplex PCR reads through MiXCR, storing one row per CDR3 protein. The sample carries under 500,000 distinct CDR3 sequences, less than 25% recorded once. The sample consisted of peripheral blood mononuclear cells (PBMCs), taken when the disease was refractory, from a patient treated with antithyroid drugs. These receptors were obtained from a female donor with Graves disease. CDR3s include the opening cysteine and the closing phenylalanine or tryptophan. The D gene is left open where the match is weak. Not all rows give a size; the values are once, few, many and, for expanded clones, a class.

CDR3nt,CDR3aa,abundance,v_gene,len,d_gene,j_gene
TGTGCCAGCAGTTACTCGGAGACCGATCCCTACGAGCAGTACTTC,CASSYSETDPYEQYF,many,TRBV6-5,15,-,TRBJ2-7
TGTGCCAGCAGTTTCGGCCTAAACTATGGCTACACCTTC,CASSFGLNYGYTF,many,TRBV28,13,-,TRBJ1-2
TGTGCCAGCAGCTCCGACCTGGGGAATCAGCCCCAGCATTTT,CASSSDLGNQPQHF,-,TRBV5-8,14,-,TRBJ1-5
TGCAGTGCTGGGTCGAACGAGCAGTACTTC,CSAGSNEQYF,many,TRBV20-1,10,-,TRBJ2-7
TGTGCCAGCAGTGGCCCGGGACAGGGATCCCACGAGCAGTACTTC,CASSGPGQGSHEQYF,-,TRBV6-1,15,TRBD1,TRBJ2-7
TGTGCCAGCACCGTAGGTGGGAGCACTGAAGCTTTCTTT,CASTVGGSTEAFF,many,TRBV3-1,13,-,TRBJ1-1
TGTGCCAGCGCAAAGGACCCATCCTCTGGGGCCAACGTCCTGACTTTC,CASAKDPSSGANVLTF,many,TRBV27,16,-,TRBJ2-6
TGTGCCAGCACTACAGGGGCCTATGGCTACACCTTC,CASTTGAYGYTF,many,TRBV28,12,TRBD1,TRBJ1-2
TGTGCCAGCAGCGTGGGGAGCAGGACGGATGCTTTCTTT,CASSVGSRTDAFF,-,TRBV5-6,13,-,TRBJ1-1
TGTGCCAGCAGCTTAGCGCCGGGCACTGAAGCTTTCTTT,CASSLAPGTEAFF,many,TRBV7-9,13,-,TRBJ1-1
TGTGCCAGCAGCCCCGCATCGTCCGAGACCCAGTACTTC,CASSPASSETQYF,many,TRBV7-2,13,-,TRBJ2-5
TGTGCCAGCAGTTACTTGGTCACCGGGGAGCTGTTTTTT,CASSYLVTGELFF,few,TRBV6-5,13,-,TRBJ2-2
TGTGCCAGCAGCCGAGGGGCGAGCCTCTCCTACGAGCAGTACTTC,CASSRGASLSYEQYF,few,TRBV5-4,15,-,TRBJ2-7
TGTGCCAGCAGTTTATTGGGGGCAAGCTATGGCTACACCTTC,CASSLLGASYGYTF,many,TRBV12-3/TRBV12-4,14,-,TRBJ1-2
TGTGCCAGCAGCCAAGGGACTATGCAGTATTTT,CASSQGTMQYF,-,TRBV7-8,11,TRBD2,TRBJ2-3
TGCGCCAGCAGCCAAGGGGCTGAGGGGTTGTACGAGCAGTACTTC,CASSQGAEGLYEQYF,-,TRBV4-3,15,-,TRBJ2-7
TGTGCCAGCAGCGTATCCCCGTCCGGGACGGGGTATGGCTACACCTTC,CASSVSPSGTGYGYTF,few,TRBV9,16,-,TRBJ1-2
TGTGCCGCCCGAGAACCTCTCGTTGGCGAGCAGTACTTC,CAAREPLVGEQYF,few,TRBV6-2/TRBV6-3,13,-,TRBJ2-7
TGTGCCAGTAGTCAGTTCGGACGGACAACCAGGGAGCTGTTTTTT,CASSQFGRTTRELFF,few,TRBV19,15,-,TRBJ2-2
TGTGCCAGCAGCTCTCCGGACAGGGCGGGGAAGACCCAGTACTTC,CASSSPDRAGKTQYF,-,TRBV7-9,15,TRBD1,TRBJ2-5
TGCAGTACGGACGGGACTAGCGGGACCTACGAGCAGTACTTC,CSTDGTSGTYEQYF,once,TRBV20-1,14,TRBD2,TRBJ2-7
TGTGCCAGCAGTTTATTCGGGAGGGCCGGAAACACCATATATTTT,CASSLFGRAGNTIYF,few,TRBV28,15,-,TRBJ1-3
TGTGCCAGCAGCTTAGACTCCATTACAGGGGAGAATGAGCAGTTCTTC,CASSLDSITGENEQFF,-,TRBV11-3,16,TRBD1,TRBJ2-1
TGTGCCAGCTCACCACAGCCGGGACAGGGGTCGTCGGCGTCGTATGGCTACACCTTC,CASSPQPGQGSSASYGYTF,-,TRBV18,19,TRBD1,TRBJ1-2
TGTGCCAGCAGTCTCCCCCCACAGGGGCGTAATGAAAAACTGTTTTTT,CASSLPPQGRNEKLFF,-,TRBV28,16,TRBD1,TRBJ1-4
TGCAGCGCCCTGTGGCGGGGGGGAGAGTCTGGGGCCAACGTCCTGACTTTC,CSALWRGGESGANVLTF,-,TRBV29-1,17,TRBD2,TRBJ2-6
TGTGCCAGCAGTGAAGGGACGTGGGGGTCGAACACTGAAGCTTTCTTT,CASSEGTWGSNTEAFF,many,TRBV2,16,-,TRBJ1-1
TGCGCCAGCAGCCAAGACAGTAGCTACGAGCAGTACTTC,CASSQDSSYEQYF,-,TRBV4-3,13,-,TRBJ2-7
TGCGCCAGCAGAGCAACAGGGGGTAGGGAAAAACTGTTTTTT,CASRATGGREKLFF,-,TRBV10-2,14,TRBD1,TRBJ1-4
TGTGCCAGCAGTTACAGGACAACTAATGAAAAACTGTTTTTT,CASSYRTTNEKLFF,many,TRBV6-2/TRBV6-3,14,-,TRBJ1-4
TGCGCCAGCAGACGGACTAGCGGGAGGGCCTACGAGCAGTACTTC,CASRRTSGRAYEQYF,few,TRBV5-1,15,TRBD2,TRBJ2-7
TGTGCCAGCAGCTTGAGCTCCTACGAGCAGTACTTC,CASSLSSYEQYF,many,TRBV7-2,12,-,TRBJ2-7
TGTGCCAGCAGCCGATCAGATCTCCTCACAGATACGCAGTATTTT,CASSRSDLLTDTQYF,-,TRBV28,15,-,TRBJ2-3
TGCAGTGCTAGACGGTCCGCCGGGGAGCTGTTTTTT,CSARRSAGELFF,-,TRBV20-1,12,-,TRBJ2-2
TGCGCCAGCAGCTTGGAAGCGACAGGGGGCACTGAAGCTTTCTTT,CASSLEATGGTEAFF,many,TRBV5-1,15,TRBD1,TRBJ1-1
TGTGCCAGCAGAGGACTAGCGGGAGAGACCCAGTACTTC,CASRGLAGETQYF,many,TRBV2,13,TRBD2,TRBJ2-5
TGCGCCAGCAGCCAATGGGGGCAGGGAAGTGGGGCCAACGTCCTGACTTTC,CASSQWGQGSGANVLTF,few,TRBV4-3,17,-,TRBJ2-6
TGTGCCAGCAGCTCAGACAGGGAAAACACTGAAGCTTTCTTT,CASSSDRENTEAFF,-,TRBV11-2,14,TRBD1,TRBJ1-1
TGTGCCAGCTCACCCCGGGACCACTCCTACGAGCAGTACTTC,CASSPRDHSYEQYF,many,TRBV18,14,-,TRBJ2-7
TGTGCCAGCAGCCAATGGGGGCAAGCGTTCAACCAGTACTTC,CASSQWGQAFNQYF,-,TRBV14,14,-,TRBJ2-5
TGTGCCAGCAGCTTAGACGGGACTAGCGGGAATGAGCAGTTCTTC,CASSLDGTSGNEQFF,-,TRBV11-2,15,TRBD2,TRBJ2-1
TGTGCCAGCAGCCTAAGCGGAGGGAGTATCCAAGAGACCCAGTACTTC,CASSLSGGSIQETQYF,many,TRBV7-9,16,-,TRBJ2-5
TGTGCCATCAGTGAACGGGGGGGACTAGCGGGAGGAAGATACGAGCAGTACTTC,CAISERGGLAGGRYEQYF,few,TRBV10-3,18,TRBD2,TRBJ2-7
TGCAGTGCGGCCGCTTCAGCCTACGAGCAGTACTTC,CSAAASAYEQYF,-,TRBV20-1,12,-,TRBJ2-7
TGTGCCAGCAGCTTAGCACAGCTACACACTGAAGCTTTCTTT,CASSLAQLHTEAFF,-,TRBV7-9,14,-,TRBJ1-1
TGTGCCAGCCAAAAAACTACAGGGGGTAGGTCCTACGAGCAGTACTTC,CASQKTTGGRSYEQYF,few,TRBV6-1,16,TRBD1,TRBJ2-7
TGTGCCAGCAGCTTAATCCCCTCTGGGGCCAACGTCCTGACTTTC,CASSLIPSGANVLTF,many,TRBV11-2,15,-,TRBJ2-6
TGTGCCAGCAGCCTTGGACAGGGAACCCAAGAGACCCAGTACTTC,CASSLGQGTQETQYF,-,TRBV27,15,TRBD1,TRBJ2-5
TGTGCCATCCAAGACAGGACGGCTAACTATGGCTACACCTTC,CAIQDRTANYGYTF,many,TRBV10-3,14,-,TRBJ1-2
TGTGCCAGCAGTCGAGATTACACTGAAGCTTTCTTT,CASSRDYTEAFF,many,TRBV7-9,12,-,TRBJ1-1
TGTGCCAGCAGTCTAAACGGACCCAGGGGACAGTTTGGTAATTCACCCCTCCACTTT,CASSLNGPRGQFGNSPLHF,-,TRBV7-3,19,TRBD1,TRBJ1-6
TGCAGTGCTAGCCGTGGACAGACGGCAACTAATGAAAAACTGTTTTTT,CSASRGQTATNEKLFF,few,TRBV20-1,16,-,TRBJ1-4
TGTGCCAGCAGCTTATCTCGGCTCGTCAGGGGTGGCTACACCTTC,CASSLSRLVRGGYTF,many,TRBV5-6,15,-,TRBJ1-2
TGTGCCAGCAGTGAATGGGGCAATCAGCCCCAGCATTTT,CASSEWGNQPQHF,few,TRBV25-1,13,-,TRBJ1-5
TGTGCCACCAGCAGAGATCAGAATCAGCCCCAGCATTTT,CATSRDQNQPQHF,-,TRBV15,13,-,TRBJ1-5
TGTGCCAGCAACGAAGGAGTGGGAGGCGATGAAAAACTGTTTTTT,CASNEGVGGDEKLFF,many,TRBV2,15,-,TRBJ1-4
TGTGCCAGTAGTACAGCAGGGGACAGCCCCTATGGCTACACCTTC,CASSTAGDSPYGYTF,few,TRBV19,15,TRBD1,TRBJ1-2
TGTGCCTGGAGTGTAGGAGGGGACGAGCAGTACTTC,CAWSVGGDEQYF,-,TRBV30,12,-,TRBJ2-7
TGCGCCACCAGCCCCACGGGATCTAGCGGGAGTGCGAACCAAGAGACCCAGTACTTC,CATSPTGSSGSANQETQYF,-,TRBV4-3,19,TRBD2,TRBJ2-5
TGTGCCAGCAGCCACGGGGACACTGAAGCTTTCTTT,CASSHGDTEAFF,many,TRBV11-2,12,-,TRBJ1-1